One and the same sample provided the 17 T cell receptor beta chains below, sequenced in a study of T cell repertoires in cytomegalovirus infection. TCRdb used MiXCR to reprocess the reads, holding one entry per CDR3 protein. Of more than 650,000 distinct CDR3 sequences listed, about 40% are singletons. Input material: PBMCs. The receptors were sampled from a human donor in good health (CMV status not recorded). Some clones in this sample may be carry-over from other donors' samples.

This clonotype was observed a handful of times. The CDR3 protein is CASSYSGAGGQFF. Written as DNA, the CDR3 is TGTGCCAGCAGTTACTCTGGAGCTGGGGGGCAGTTCTTC. This chain uses TRBV6-5 with TRBJ2-1, with D perhaps TRBD1 or TRBD2 (5 bases each). The CDR3 is made up of 13 amino acids. V lost 0 bases to trimming and J lost 12 bases, with 12 bases between them. CDR1 MNHEY and CDR2 SVGAGI come from the germline V gene.

The chain combines TRBV6-5 with TRBJ2-7; TRBD2 aligns across 8 bases. The J segment lost 4 bases and the V segment lost 7 bases, leaving 6 bases of the junction unmatched. The CDR3 spans 13 residues. Germline assignment: CDR1 MNHEY and CDR2 SVGAGI. The CDR3 nucleotides are TGTGCCAGCAATGCGGGGGGTGGGTACGAGCAGTACTTC. Translating gives CASNAGGGYEQYF.

The chain links TRBV3-1 to TRBJ2-1; TRBD2 might be the D (7 bases). Trimming cost V 4 bases and J 3 bases, with 13 bases left between them. CDR1 LGHDT and CDR2 YNNKEL come from the germline V gene (reference sequence). The CDR3 loop spans 15 amino acids. The CDR3 spells CASSPRGGGYNEQFF. The CDR3 bases are TGTGCCAGCAGCCCCCGAGGGGGGGGCTACAATGAGCAGTTCTTC.

The rearrangement uses TRBV28 and TRBJ1-5; D not resolved. The germline gives CDR1 MDHEN, CDR2 SYDVKM. This CDR3 is 14 amino acids long. Trimming left V 7 bases short and J 0 bases short, with 10 bases between. The CDR3 bases are TGTGCCAGCACCAGTCTAAATAGCAATCAGCCCCAGCATTTT. As protein: CASTSLNSNQPQHF. The variable domain in full, completed from reference TRBV28 and TRBJ1-5, reads DVKVTQSSRYLVKRTGEKVFLECVQDMDHENMFWYRQDPGLGLRLIYFSYDVKMKEKGDIPEGYSVSREKKERFSLILESASTNQTSMYLCASTSLNSNQPQHFGDGTRLSIL.

The genes are TRBV4-1 and TRBJ2-2, with 10 bases aligning to TRBD2. From germline, CDR1 is MGHRA and CDR2 YSYEKL. V was pared by 2 bases and J by 5 bases, with 5 bases of the junction left unmatched. The CDR3 spans 16 residues. CDR3 DNA: TGCGCCAGCAGCCAACTAGCGGGAGTCCGGACCGGGGAGCTGTTTTTT. Amino acid sequence: CASSQLAGVRTGELFF.

This sequence joins TRBV7-8 and TRBJ2-5; tentatively, D is TRBD1 (6 bases). The CDR3 loop spans 14 amino acids. CDR1 SGHVS and CDR2 FQNEAQ come from the germline V gene. The V end lost 6 bases, the J end lost 5 bases, and 16 bases lay between the germline ends. The CDR3 loop reads CASRIRDNWETQYF. The CDR3 nucleotides read TGTGCCAGCAGGATTCGGGACAATTGGGAGACCCAGTACTTC.

This clonotype was counted only a few times. The rearrangement uses TRBV18 and TRBJ2-3, with D perhaps assigned TRBD1 or TRBD2 (5 bases each). Trimming cost V 3 bases and J 6 bases, with 16 bases left between them. CDR1 is KGHSH and CDR2 is LQKENI in the germline V gene. The CDR3 length is 15 residues. The CDR3, as DNA: TGTGCCAGCTCACCTTTTGAGGGGTTAATGGATACGCAGTATTTT. Translated: CASSPFEGLMDTQYF.

This clonotype was observed a few times. The rearrangement joins TRBV7-9 to TRBJ2-1, with 10 bases matching TRBD1. The trim removed 5 bases at V and 2 bases at J, leaving 3 bases unmatched. Germline V gene sequence: CDR1 SEHNR, CDR2 FQNEAQ (reference sequence). This CDR3 is 15 amino acids long. The CDR3: CASSPGQGTYNEQFF. CDR3 coding DNA: TGTGCCAGCAGCCCGGGACAGGGGACCTACAATGAGCAGTTCTTC.

This clonotype showed up just a few times. This chain joins TRBV7-9 and TRBJ2-1, with TRBD2 matching 9 bases. The V segment lost 4 bases and the J segment 3 bases; nucleotides outside the gene matches: 10. The CDR3 totals 17 residues. Germline V gene sequence: CDR1 SEHNR, CDR2 FQNEAQ (reference sequence). In DNA, the CDR3 is TGTGCCAGCAGCTCCTTCCTTTTGACTAGCGGCTACAATGAGCAGTTCTTC. Encoded protein: CASSSFLLTSGYNEQFF.

In this sample, this clonotype turned up many times. This chain links TRBV10-3 with TRBJ1-2; TRBD1 is a possible D gene (5 bases). The ends were cut back, 0 bases at V and 8 bases at J, with 16 bases in the middle. The CDR3 covers 15 residues. Germline V gives CDR1 ENHRY, CDR2 SYGVKD. CDR3 nucleotides: TGTGCCATCAGTGAGTCCTCGGGGCGCTTTGGAGGCTACACCTTC. This encodes CAISESSGRFGGYTF.

This clonotype was seen ten or more times. This chain connects TRBV5-1 to TRBJ2-1, with TRBD2 matching 9 bases. The CDR3 length is 18 residues. With V trimmed by 1 base and J by 9 bases, 17 bases remained unmatched. The germline CDR1 and CDR2 sequences are SGHRS and YFSETQ. Written as DNA, the CDR3 is TGCGCCAGCAGCTTGATAGCGGGAGCCCAAAGTACCCGGGGTGAGCAGTTCTTC. Its translation is CASSLIAGAQSTRGEQFF.

The rearrangement uses TRBV19 and TRBJ2-2, with 11 bases identical to TRBD2. V lost 7 bases, J lost 2 bases, and 9 bases stayed unmatched. The CDR3 has 17 residues. CDR1 and CDR2 from the germline V gene are LNHDA and SQIVND (reference sequence). The CDR3 here is CASNPLAGGFNTGELFF. The CDR3 DNA reads as TGTGCCAGTAACCCTCTAGCGGGGGGTTTTAACACCGGGGAGCTGTTTTTT.

This clonotype was detected ten times or more. The rearrangement uses TRBV7-3 and TRBJ2-1; a possible D gene is TRBD2 (6 bases). Deletions cut 2 bases from V and 6 bases from J, with 8 bases between. The CDR3 has 13 residues. Looked up from germline, CDR1 is SGHTA and CDR2 is FQGTGA. The CDR3 coding sequence is TGTGCCAGCAGCTTAGGAGGGCGCAATGAGCAGTTCTTC. As protein: CASSLGGRNEQFF.

The J gene is TRBJ2-2, the V gene TRBV5-1; TRBD1 matches 7 bases. CDR3 length: 15 residues. Germline V CDR1 and CDR2: SGHRS, YFSETQ. Unmatched junction bases numbered 5, after V lost 0 bases and J lost 6 bases. The CDR3 sequence is CASSLAQGVSGELFF. The CDR3 DNA reads TGCGCCAGCAGCTTGGCCCAGGGGGTTTCCGGGGAGCTGTTTTTT.

There are many counts of this clonotype. The rearrangement links TRBV7-8 to TRBJ2-3; 8 bases match TRBD2. The CDR3 consists of 14 residues. Germline loops: CDR1 SGHVS, CDR2 FQNEAQ. The trim removed 5 bases at V and 1 base at J, leaving 2 bases unmatched. In DNA, the CDR3 is TGTGCCAGCAGCCGTAGCGGGGGCACAGATACGCAGTATTTT. It translates to CASSRSGGTDTQYF.

This clonotype has a count of ten or more. The chain uses TRBV7-6 and TRBJ1-1; D gene unclear. The V end was cut by 5 bases, the J end by 2 bases, with 9 bases between. The germline CDR1 and CDR2 sequences are SGHVS and FNYEAQ. CDR3 length: 13 amino acids. CDR3 in amino acids: CASSTQRNTEAFF. Written as DNA, the CDR3 is TGTGCCAGCAGCACACAGCGAAACACTGAAGCTTTCTTT.

This clonotype was observed a few times. The chain links TRBV7-8 to TRBJ1-4; a possible D gene is TRBD1 (5 bases). Trimming removed 5 bases at V and 8 bases at J, with 24 bases between. Germline V gives CDR1 SGHVS, CDR2 FQNEAQ. The CDR3 consists of 17 residues. CDR3 nucleotides: TGTGCCAGCAGCCCCGTCCGGACCCAACTGGGACGCGAAAAACTGTTTTTT. Translation: CASSPVRTQLGREKLFF.